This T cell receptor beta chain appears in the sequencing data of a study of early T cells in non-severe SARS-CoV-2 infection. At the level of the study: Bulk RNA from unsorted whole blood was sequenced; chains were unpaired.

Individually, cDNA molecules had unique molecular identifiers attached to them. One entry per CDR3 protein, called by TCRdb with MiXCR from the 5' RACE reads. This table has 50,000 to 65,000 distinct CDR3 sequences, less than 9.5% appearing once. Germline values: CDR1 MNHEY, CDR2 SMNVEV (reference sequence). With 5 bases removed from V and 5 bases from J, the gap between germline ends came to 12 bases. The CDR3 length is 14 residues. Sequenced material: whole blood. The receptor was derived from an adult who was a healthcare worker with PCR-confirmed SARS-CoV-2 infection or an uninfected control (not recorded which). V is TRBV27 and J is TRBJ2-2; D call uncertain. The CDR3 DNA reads TGTGCCAGCAGTCCGACCGGCCCAACCGGGGAGCTGTTTTTT. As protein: CASSPTGPTGELFF.